These T cell receptor beta chains were read from a single sample in a study of T cells after posttransplantation cyclophosphamide. The protocol was immunoSEQ multiplex PCR, while the TCRdb copy is restricted to in-frame clones and leaves out a portion. The sample consists of more than 12,000 clones, 76% of them appearing once. Sequencing was done on a sample of memory CD4+ T cells sorted from PBMCs. The receptors come from a man aged 45-65 years. CDR3s include the opening cysteine and the closing phenylalanine or tryptophan. D genes are given only for firm matches. Size values are once, few and many counts, or a class for expanded clones, and some rows have none.

j_call d_call v_call clone_size cdr3_nt cdr3_aa
TRBJ1-4 - TRBV27 - TGTGCCAGCACCGCTTCGGGGGAAAAACTGTTTTTT CASTASGEKLFF
TRBJ2-1 TRBD1 TRBV7-8 - TGTGCCAGCAGCCCCGACAGGGCTGGGTCGGGTGAGCAGTTCTTC CASSPDRAGSGEQFF
TRBJ1-1 TRBD1 TRBV5-1 once TGCGCCAGCAGCTTTTTCACAGGGGTGGGCGGCAACACTGAAGCTTTCTTT CASSFFTGVGGNTEAFF
TRBJ1-2 - TRBV6-5 few TGTGCCAGCAGAACGGGGGGGGCAGCTAACTATGGCTACACCTTC CASRTGGAANYGYTF
TRBJ2-7 - TRBV7-9 few TGTGCCAGCAGCCCGCCCTTCAGGGTAGGCAACGAGCAGTACTTC CASSPPFRVGNEQYF
TRBJ2-5 TRBD2 TRBV2 - TGTGCCAGCAGTGCGGATAGCGGGAGTATGGAACAAGAGACCCAGTACTTC CASSADSGSMEQETQYF
TRBJ2-3 - TRBV5-4 - TGTGCCAGCAGCTTGTTTAAGGGGCACACAGATACGCAGTATTTT CASSLFKGHTDTQYF
TRBJ1-2 TRBD1 TRBV5-5 - TGTGCCAGCAGCTTGGACAGGGGTAGCGGCTACACCTTC CASSLDRGSGYTF
TRBJ2-1 TRBD2 TRBV7-2 - TGTGCCAGCAGCTTAGCCCCGGGACTAGGGCTCAATGAGCAGTTCTTC CASSLAPGLGLNEQFF
TRBJ1-1 - TRBV7-3 few TGTGCCAGCAGCTCGAGAAGGAACACTGAAGCTTTCTTT CASSSRRNTEAFF
TRBJ2-1 - TRBV2 - TGTGCCAGCTGTCACTACAATGAGCAGTTCTTC CASCHYNEQFF
TRBJ2-3 - TRBV11-3 - TGTGCCAGCAGCCGCCCAGGTGCAGGGTTTCAAAGGGGATTCACAGATACGCAGTATTTT CASSRPGAGFQRGFTDTQYF
TRBJ1-6 TRBD1 TRBV30 - TGTGCCTGGAGTAGGTTTGGACAGGGACATTCACCCCTCCACTTT CAWSRFGQGHSPLHF
TRBJ2-1 - TRBV19 - TGTGCCAGTAGTATAGTTCGGGGGATCTCCTACAATGAGCAGTTCTTC CASSIVRGISYNEQFF
TRBJ1-3 - TRBV18 - TGTGCCAGCTCACCGGAATTACAGCTCGTTGGAAACACCATATATTTT CASSPELQLVGNTIYF
TRBJ1-1 - TRBV25-1 - TGTGCCAGCAGCCCGGGTTGGAGAACTGAAGCTTTCTTT CASSPGWRTEAFF